The clone carrying this T cell receptor (beta chain) showed up just a few times. Its antigen is not identified. The CDR3 runs 15 residues. Trimming took off 0 bases at V and 3 bases at J, with 11 bases between the two ends. From germline, CDR1 is MNHEY and CDR2 SVGAGI. Sequencing targeted expressed TCRB transcripts, as all isolated RNA had been reverse transcribed. The average output of naive, central memory and regulatory T cell samples was approximately 3.6 million reads. The repertoire was sequenced with immunoSEQ multiplex PCR; TCRdb's copy has only in-frame clones and lacks some. Seen here are around 500,000 clones, approximately 30% observed once, and the top ten hold almost 0.065%. The data belong to a study of beta chain features in type 1 diabetes. General study findings and limits: Type 1 diabetes patients had VDJ junctions that carried fewer insertions and more deletions. Shorter TCRB CDR3s, moderately but significantly so, were found in Type 1 diabetes patients in all four CD4+ subsets.

This sequence originates from a man aged 18 to 35 in good health. The V and J genes are TRBV6-5 and TRBJ2-5; D not resolved. The sequenced sample consisted of naive CD4+ T cells from blood. The CDR3 region is CASSYSSELEETQYF. In DNA, the CDR3 is TGTGCCAGCAGTTACTCGAGTGAGCTGGAAGAGACCCAGTACTTC.